These 5 T cell receptor beta chains were sequenced from one sample in a study of blood T cell repertoires in COVID-19 (dated by TCRdb to the early 2020s). Library preparation was by the immunoSEQ multiplex PCR assay. In TCRdb, the immuneACCESS table is reduced to in-frame sequences with V and J assigned. These tables do not hold every clone; where another copy was compared, an unresolved V gene accounts for under half, and the others remain unexplained. Across this sample there are fewer than 95,000 clones, with about three quarters seen only once. Together, the top ten hold roughly 14% of the sample. The source material was peripheral blood. Receptor source: a woman older than 75 with acute or convalescent COVID-19.

This clone has a handful of counts. This sequence joins TRBV29-1 and TRBJ2-7; D remains ambiguous. The V and J ends lost 4 bases and 5 bases respectively, with 15 bases between them. The CDR3 sequence is 13 residues long. CDR1 and CDR2 from the germline V gene are SQVTM and ANQGSEA. This chain's CDR3 is CSVVVSTSDEQYF. For the CDR3, the DNA is TGCAGCGTTGTCGTATCGACATCCGACGAGCAGTACTTC.

This clone has just a few counts. This rearrangement joins TRBV6-5 to TRBJ1-6; no clear D. The CDR3 totals 10 residues. CDR1 and CDR2 from the germline V gene are MNHEY and SVGAGI. With 8 bases removed from V and 7 bases from J, the gap between germline ends came to 3 bases. The CDR3 is CASLNSPLHF. The DNA for the CDR3 is TGTGCCAGCCTAAATTCACCCCTCCACTTT.

The chain recombines TRBV4-1 with TRBJ2-1; 9 bases are shared with TRBD1. The CDR3 totals 16 residues. V dropped 0 bases and J dropped 4; count of bases not matched to a gene: 4. Germline loops: CDR1 MGHRA, CDR2 YSYEKL. As DNA, the CDR3 is TGCGCCAGCAGCCAAGAGTCGGACAGGGGATACAATGAGCAGTTCTTC. Protein: CASSQESDRGYNEQFF.

This chain connects TRBV6-6 to TRBJ2-7; 8 bases agree with TRBD1. CDR1 MNHNY and CDR2 SVGAGI come from the germline V gene (reference sequence). V was pared by 11 bases and J by 3 bases, with 9 bases of the junction left unmatched. The CDR3 consists of 13 residues. CDR3 amino acids: CAAGQGDSYEQYF. Here the CDR3 DNA reads TGTGCCGCCGGACAGGGCGACAGCTACGAGCAGTACTTC.

This clone was observed a few times. The chain links TRBV19 to TRBJ1-2; TRBD1 might be the D (6 bases). The CDR3 covers 14 residues. CDR1 LNHDA and CDR2 SQIVND come from the germline V gene (reference sequence). V lost 1 base and J lost 3, with 9 bases in between. In nucleotides, the CDR3 is TGTGCCAGTAGTATAGTGGACAGATACTATGGCTACACCTTC. Protein sequence: CASSIVDRYYGYTF.